These T cell receptor beta chains were read from a single sample in a study of monozygotic twins with cystic fibrosis. Data came from immunoSEQ multiplex PCR; TCRdb stores just in-frame clones and leaves some out. The sample carries about 35,000 clones, approximately 67% recorded once. Sequenced material: blood. Receptors were obtained from a girl aged 5-17 years with cystic fibrosis. CDR3s include the opening cysteine and the closing phenylalanine or tryptophan. The D gene is left open where the match is weak. Where a row states a size, it is once, few, many or the class of an expanded clone; other rows omit it.

J gene	clone size	D gene	CDR3 length	V gene	CDR3 protein	CDR3 DNA
TRBJ1-1	.	TRBD1	16	TRBV4-1	CASSQAGTGMNTEAFF	TGCGCCAGCAGCCAAGCGGGGACAGGGATGAACACTGAAGCTTTCTTT
TRBJ2-2	.	.	13	TRBV7-2	CASSQSRTGELFF	TGTGCCAGCAGCCAATCGCGCACCGGGGAGCTGTTTTTT
TRBJ1-2	.	.	14	TRBV6-5	CASSYLGASGGYTF	TGTGCCAGCAGTTACTTGGGGGCAAGTGGTGGCTACACCTTC
TRBJ1-3	.	TRBD1	15	TRBV5-6	CASSVKQGAGNTIYF	TGTGCCAGCAGCGTCAAACAGGGGGCTGGAAACACCATATATTTT
TRBJ1-5	few	.	16	TRBV15	CATRPSSGVGNQPQHF	TGTGCCACCAGACCCTCGTCAGGGGTAGGGAATCAGCCCCAGCATTTT
TRBJ2-1	.	.	14	TRBV29-1	CSSKLTAAYNEQFF	TGCAGCTCGAAACTGACAGCGGCCTACAATGAGCAGTTCTTC
TRBJ2-1	.	.	13	TRBV7-9	CASSPSLVNEQFF	TGTGCCAGCAGCCCCTCGTTGGTCAATGAGCAGTTCTTC
TRBJ2-7	.	.	15	TRBV4-3	CASSQVFSGSYEQYF	TGCGCCAGCAGCCAAGTTTTTAGCGGCTCCTACGAGCAGTACTTC
TRBJ1-3	few	.	14	TRBV6-1	CASSGTEAGNTIYF	TGTGCCAGCAGTGGTACAGAAGCTGGAAACACCATATATTTT
TRBJ2-5	.	.	16	TRBV5-1	CASIRTPRDFQETQYF	TGCGCCAGCATAAGGACCCCCAGGGACTTCCAAGAGACCCAGTACTTC
TRBJ1-1	.	.	13	TRBV7-9	CASSQGMNTEAFF	TGTGCCAGCAGCCAAGGGATGAACACTGAAGCTTTCTTT
TRBJ2-7	.	.	11	TRBV5-5	CASRGNYEQYF	TGTGCCAGCAGGGGGAACTACGAGCAGTACTTC
TRBJ2-1	.	.	13	TRBV9	CASSVGEGDEQFF	TGTGCCAGCAGCGTAGGGGAGGGGGATGAGCAGTTCTTC
TRBJ2-5	few	.	13	TRBV6-5	CASSVGHRETQYF	TGTGCCAGCAGCGTGGGTCATCGGGAGACCCAGTACTTC
TRBJ1-5	.	.	12	TRBV5-8	CASSPDLQPQHF	TGTGCCAGCAGCCCGGACCTACAGCCCCAGCATTTT
TRBJ2-3	.	TRBD2	17	TRBV9	CASSSRLAGDRTDTQYF	TGTGCCAGCAGCTCACGACTAGCGGGAGACCGCACAGATACGCAGTATTTT
TRBJ1-5	few	.	11	TRBV20-1	CSARAGQPQHF	TGCAGTGCTAGAGCTGGGCAGCCCCAGCATTTT
TRBJ2-5	.	.	13	TRBV5-4	CASSRGIKETQYF	TGTGCCAGCAGCAGGGGCATAAAAGAGACCCAGTACTTC
TRBJ2-6	.	.	15	TRBV19	CASSIRQLFDSVLTF	TGTGCCAGTAGTATCAGACAGTTGTTTGATAGCGTCCTGACTTTC
TRBJ1-3	once	.	12	TRBV30	CAWDSSGNTIYF	TGTGCCTGGGACAGCTCTGGAAACACCATATATTTT
TRBJ2-7	.	.	14	TRBV2	CASSRIDLPYEQYF	TGTGCCAGCAGTAGGATCGATCTTCCCTACGAGCAGTACTTC